This TCR beta chain was documented in a study of T cells in Graves' hyperthyroidism and ophthalmopathy. Study in general: Once the initial diagnosis was made, peripheral blood was obtained before any treatment.

After removal of 4 bases from V and 6 bases from J, the junction contained 11 bases not matched to a gene. Germline values: CDR1 MGHRA, CDR2 YSYEKL. CDR3 length: 15 residues. Diagnoses were established using clinical symptoms, serum thyroxine and TRAb, thyroid ultrasound and orbital computed tomography. Using RNA transcripts as the source, TCR beta CDR3 regions were amplified. The HTBI primer set was used in a first-round RT-PCR of the TCR CDR3. TCRdb processed the multiplex PCR reads anew with MiXCR; each CDR3 protein has one entry. The top ten clones hold roughly 16% of a sample with 600,000 to 750,000 distinct CDR3 sequences, 15% to 20% of them seen once.

Source material: blood. The clonotype originates from a man in his fifties with Graves' hyperthyroidism. The chain couples TRBV4-1 to TRBJ2-7; 8 bases are shared with TRBD2. The CDR3 protein is CASSLGGTSVGEQYF. The CDR3, as DNA: TGCGCCAGCAGCCTAGGTGGGACTAGTGTCGGCGAGCAGTACTTC.